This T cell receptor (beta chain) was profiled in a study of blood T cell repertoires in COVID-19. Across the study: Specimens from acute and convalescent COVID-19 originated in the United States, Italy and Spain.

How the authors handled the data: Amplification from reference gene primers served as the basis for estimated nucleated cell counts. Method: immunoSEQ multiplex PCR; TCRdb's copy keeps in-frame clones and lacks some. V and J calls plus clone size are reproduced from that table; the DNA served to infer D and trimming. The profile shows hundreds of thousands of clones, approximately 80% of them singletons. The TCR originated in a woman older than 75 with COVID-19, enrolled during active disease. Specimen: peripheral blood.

CDR3 sequence: CSASDTPQGANRYGYTF. In DNA form, the CDR3 reads TGCAGTGCTAGTGACACACCACAGGGGGCGAATCGGTATGGCTACACCTTC. The rearrangement links TRBV20-1 to TRBJ1-2; 9 positions agree with TRBD1. Germline values: CDR1 DFQATT, CDR2 SNEGSKA (reference sequence). CDR3 length: 17 amino acids. V lost 3 bases, J lost 5 bases, and 16 bases stayed unmatched.